This entry features one T cell receptor (beta chain) sequence. This sample stems from a study of shared clonotypes between healthy human individuals. The CDR3 runs to 13 residues. V shed 4 bases and J shed 5 bases, with 12 bases lying between them. Germline CDR1 reads SGHRS; CDR2 reads YFSETQ. Naivety among CD8 cells was defined by CD45RO negativity and positive CCR7 selection, thereby excluding terminally differentiated effector memory CD45RA+ cells. Measured with immunoSEQ multiplex PCR; TCRdb has only the in-frame clones, and not every one. The data contain roughly 650,000 clones, roughly 96% of them singletons.

The sequence came from a woman aged 25 to 39 in good health. The chain carries TRBV5-1 and TRBJ1-1; D unresolved. The sequenced material came from naive CD8+ T cells sorted from blood. CDR3 region: CASSPRYLTEAFF. The CDR3 DNA sequence: TGCGCCAGCAGCCCCCGGTATTTGACTGAAGCTTTCTTT.